A single sample is the source of the 27 T cell receptor beta chains below, sequenced in a study of T-cell memory formation after mild COVID-19. TCRdb itself ran the 5' RACE reads through MiXCR, one entry per CDR3 protein. The data hold about 470,000 distinct CDR3 sequences, with roughly 18% observed a single time. The sample comprised PBMCs or a T cell subset sorted from them (not recorded which). The receptors come from an adult woman who had mild COVID-19 (a few samples of this study predate the infection). Cell type and time point are not known.

The V and J genes are TRBV5-1 and TRBJ2-1; D ambiguous. The CDR3 runs to 12 residues. The V gene lost 0 bases and the J gene lost 8 bases, with 6 bases spanning the gap. Germline CDR1 SGHRS, CDR2 YFSETQ. The CDR3 DNA is TGCGCCAGCAGCTTGGGGTGGGATGAGCAGTTCTTC. The encoded protein is CASSLGWDEQFF.

The chain links TRBV7-9 to TRBJ1-2, with 8 bases that match TRBD1. The germline V gene has CDR1 SEHNR and CDR2 FQNEAQ (reference sequence). CDR3 length: 13 residues. V lost 5 bases, J lost 8 bases, and 7 bases stayed unmatched. The CDR3 DNA is TGTGCCAGCAGCGCCCAGGGGGCAAAAGGCTACACCTTC. This gives the protein CASSAQGAKGYTF.

V is TRBV4-1 and J is TRBJ1-2; D uncertain. This CDR3 region has 16 residues. CDR1 MGHRA and CDR2 YSYEKL come from the germline V gene. With 0 bases removed from V and 2 bases from J, the gap between germline ends came to 13 bases. The CDR3 loop reads CASSQEVSGRNYGYTF. CDR3 coding DNA: TGCGCCAGCAGCCAAGAGGTTTCGGGCAGAAACTATGGCTACACCTTC.

This clonotype showed up many times. The V call is TRBV7-2, the J call TRBJ1-5; D unresolved. The germline CDR1 and CDR2 sequences are SGHTA and FQGNSA. Deletions cut 1 base from V and 7 bases from J, with 11 bases between. This CDR3 is 14 amino acids long. DNA of the CDR3: TGTGCCAGCAGCTTAGGGGGAGGCGGCCAGCCCCAGCATTTT. Its protein product is CASSLGGGGQPQHF.

Only a few counts were recorded for this clonotype. The chain uses TRBV12-3 or TRBV12-4 and TRBJ2-3; TRBD2 aligns across 7 bases. The V segment lost 2 bases and the J segment 0 bases; nucleotides outside the gene matches: 11. CDR3 length: 18 residues. For the CDR3, the DNA is TGTGCCAGCAGTTTATCCCTACTAGCGACTTCCAGCACAGATACGCAGTATTTT. It yields the protein CASSLSLLATSSTDTQYF.

This clonotype turned up a few times. This sequence joins TRBV18 and TRBJ2-3; no clear D gene. CDR1 KGHSH and CDR2 LQKENI come from the germline V gene. V was shortened by 3 bases and J by 2 bases, with 18 bases between the two germline ends. CDR3 length: 17 residues. In DNA, the CDR3 is TGTGCCAGCTCACCGCCAGACTCTTTTAGGCACACAGATACGCAGTATTTT. As protein: CASSPPDSFRHTDTQYF.

This CDR3 is CASSYKRTGRLSGNTIYF. In DNA form, the CDR3 reads TGTGCCAGCAGCTACAAACGGACAGGGCGACTCTCTGGAAACACCATATATTTT. The chain joins TRBV7-9 to TRBJ1-3; 8 nucleotides match TRBD1. The germline V gene has CDR1 SEHNR and CDR2 FQNEAQ (reference sequence). Trimming removed 4 bases from V and 0 bases from J; junction bases left unmatched: 11. This CDR3 spans 18 amino acids.

This clonotype showed up many times. This chain joins TRBV4-1 and TRBJ2-7; TRBD2 is a possible D gene (5 bases). Trimming took off 4 bases at V and 4 bases at J, with 14 bases between the two ends. CDR3 length: 14 amino acids. CDR1 MGHRA and CDR2 YSYEKL come from the germline V gene. This CDR3 reads CASSLSALEYEQYF. The CDR3 nucleotides read TGCGCCAGCAGCCTTAGCGCCCTCGAATACGAGCAGTACTTC.

This clonotype came up a few times. V gene TRBV5-1 combines with J gene TRBJ2-5; 9 bases fit TRBD1. Per germline, CDR1 SGHRS and CDR2 YFSETQ. This CDR3 region has 15 residues. J lost 5 bases, V lost 5 bases, and 10 bases had no gene match. The CDR3 DNA reads TGCGCCAGCAGTAAACAGGGGGCTCTGGGGGAGACCCAGTACTTC. This encodes CASSKQGALGETQYF.

This clonotype was counted a few times. The V gene is TRBV5-6, the J gene TRBJ2-5, with 10 positions matching TRBD1. Germline CDR1 and CDR2: SGHDT and YYEEEE. The CDR3 has 15 residues. After removal of 4 bases from V and 5 bases from J, the junction contained 8 bases not matched to a gene. CDR3: CASSPPDRGMETQYF. CDR3 nucleotide sequence: TGTGCCAGCAGCCCACCGGACAGGGGGATGGAGACCCAGTACTTC.

V gene TRBV6-4 combines with J gene TRBJ2-1, with 14 bases that match TRBD2. Looked up from germline, CDR1 is MRHNA and CDR2 is SNTAGT. There are 18 residues in the CDR3. V lost 2 bases to trimming and J lost 6 bases; unmatched junction nucleotides: 9. CDR3 DNA sequence: TGTGCCAGCAGTGACCAGACTAGCGGGGGGGCCGATGGCAATGAGCAGTTCTTC. It is translated as CASSDQTSGGADGNEQFF.

J is TRBJ2-5 and V is TRBV6-5, with unresolved D. Germline values: CDR1 MNHEY, CDR2 SVGAGI. The V end was cut by 1 base, the J end by 3 bases, with 12 bases between. CDR3 size: 15 residues. The CDR3 sequence: CASSYFRAAEETQYF. The DNA for the CDR3 is TGTGCCAGCAGTTACTTCCGCGCGGCCGAAGAGACCCAGTACTTC.

The V and J genes are TRBV7-6 and TRBJ2-3, with D perhaps TRBD1 (6 bases). Germline assignment: CDR1 SGHVS and CDR2 FNYEAQ. The CDR3 length is 16 residues. V lost 5 bases, J lost 5 bases, and 20 bases lay in between. CDR3 in amino acids: CASSRYHTGSEDTQYF. The CDR3 bases are TGTGCCAGCAGCCGATACCACACAGGGAGCGAAGATACGCAGTATTTT. Using reference TRBV7-6 and TRBJ2-3 for the parts outside the CDR3, the full variable domain is GAGVSQSPRYKVTKRGQDVALRCDPISGHVSLYWYRQALGQGPEFLTYFNYEAQQDKSGLPNDRFSAERPEGSISTLTIQRTEQRDSAMYRCASSRYHTGSEDTQYFGPGTRLTVL.

There are a few counts of this clonotype. V is TRBV24-1 and J is TRBJ2-3; weak D call: TRBD2 (6 bases). Germline lookup yields CDR1 KGHDR and CDR2 SFDVKD. There are 15 residues in the CDR3. V was trimmed by 3 bases and J by 2 bases, leaving 11 bases between them. CDR3 sequence: CATSDSGEATDTQYF. As DNA, the CDR3 is TGTGCCACCAGTGATAGTGGGGAGGCCACAGATACGCAGTATTTT.

This chain joins TRBV7-3 and TRBJ2-1; 8 bases match TRBD2. CDR1 SGHTA and CDR2 FQGTGA come from the germline V gene. Unmatched junction bases numbered 4, after V lost 2 bases and J lost 4 bases. The CDR3 runs 15 residues. DNA of the CDR3: TGTGCCAGCAGCTTATTCCCTAGCGGGTACAATGAGCAGTTCTTC. Its protein product is CASSLFPSGYNEQFF.

The J gene is TRBJ2-2, the V gene TRBV9; perhaps D is TRBD1 or TRBD2 (6 bases each). Germline CDR1 reads SGDLS; CDR2 reads YYNGEE. V was pared by 3 bases and J by 3 bases, with 12 bases between. This CDR3 is built from 15 residues. The chain's CDR3 is CASSAGAPHTGELFF. In DNA form, the CDR3 reads TGTGCCAGCAGCGCGGGGGCCCCACACACCGGGGAGCTGTTTTTT.

This clonotype was detected only a few times. This sequence joins TRBV5-1 and TRBJ2-3; tentative D call: TRBD2 (6 bases). Germline loops: CDR1 SGHRS, CDR2 YFSETQ. Between the trimmed V and J ends, which lost 0 bases and 4 bases, there was a span of 12 bases. This CDR3 region has 15 residues. CDR3 sequence (DNA): TGCGCCAGCAGCTTGGAAGTCGGGACTTCAGATACGCAGTATTTT. Amino acid sequence: CASSLEVGTSDTQYF.

V gene TRBV6-5 combines with J gene TRBJ2-2; 7 positions match TRBD1. The CDR3 length is 16 residues. J was trimmed by 7 bases and V by 0 bases; bases with no gene match: 8. Germline assignment: CDR1 MNHEY and CDR2 SVGAGI. DNA for the CDR3: TGTGCCAGCAGTTACTCTGTGGGACAGCAAAACGGGGAGCTGTTTTTT. Translated: CASSYSVGQQNGELFF.

Only a few counts were recorded for this clonotype. The chain has TRBV15 and TRBJ2-1, with D perhaps matching TRBD2 (5 bases). The CDR3 covers 15 residues. Germline CDR1 reads LNHNV; CDR2 reads YYDKDF (reference sequence). The V gene lost 6 bases and the J gene lost 3 bases, with 15 bases spanning the gap. Here the CDR3 DNA reads TGTGCCACCAGGAAAGGTAGCGTGGTCTACAATGAGCAGTTCTTC. Its protein product is CATRKGSVVYNEQFF.

The chain uses TRBV27 and TRBJ1-2; the D is unclear. From germline, CDR1 is MNHEY and CDR2 SMNVEV (reference sequence). This CDR3 contains 14 residues. The ends were cut back, 4 bases at V and 4 bases at J, with 13 bases in the middle. The CDR3, as DNA: TGTGCCAGCAGTTCTAACCCTAGTAGCTATGGCTACACCTTC. It codes for CASSSNPSSYGYTF.

The chain employs TRBV4-2 and TRBJ2-3, with 8 bases fitting TRBD2. Germline CDR1 reads LGHNA; CDR2 reads YNFKEQ. J lost 3 bases, V lost 3 bases, and 11 bases had no gene match. The CDR3 consists of 17 residues. CDR3 sequence: CASSQSPTGTSTDTQYF. The CDR3 coding sequence is TGTGCCAGCAGCCAGAGCCCGACCGGGACTAGTACAGATACGCAGTATTTT.

The chain carries TRBV6-2 or TRBV6-3 and TRBJ1-1, with 8 bases fitting TRBD1. The J segment lost 4 bases and the V segment lost 5 bases, leaving 3 bases of the junction unmatched. CDR1 MNHEY and CDR2 SVGEGT come from the germline V gene. The CDR3 is 13 residues long. The CDR3 DNA sequence: TGTGCCAGCAGTAACAGGGGGGCCACTGAAGCTTTCTTT. Protein sequence: CASSNRGATEAFF.

This clonotype was detected many times. The V gene is TRBV10-3, the J gene TRBJ2-7; 7 bases agree with TRBD2. CDR1 and CDR2 (germline): ENHRY, SYGVKD. The CDR3 is made up of 15 amino acids. Trimming took 8 bases from V and 3 from J; bases not matched to a gene: 13. CDR3 in amino acids: CAIGGGAGKNYEQYF. The CDR3 DNA follows: TGTGCCATCGGGGGGGGAGCGGGGAAAAACTACGAGCAGTACTTC.

This clonotype was counted a few times. The chain uses TRBV15 and TRBJ2-7, with unresolved D. Deletions cut 1 base from V and 7 bases from J, with 17 bases between. The germline V gene has CDR1 LNHNV and CDR2 YYDKDF (reference sequence). The CDR3 is 15 residues long. CDR3 sequence reads: CATSRVKTGPREQYF. CDR3 in DNA: TGTGCCACCAGCAGAGTTAAGACGGGCCCCAGGGAGCAGTACTTC.

This clonotype came up a few times. This rearrangement joins TRBV11-3 to TRBJ1-1; 9 nucleotides line up with TRBD1. The V and J ends lost 2 bases and 5 bases, in that order; junction bases with no gene match: 9. Per the germline V gene, CDR1 is SGHNT and CDR2 is YENEEA. This CDR3 has 16 residues. CDR3 sequence reads: CASSLRGTGIRTEAFF. The CDR3 coding sequence is TGTGCCAGCAGCTTACGGGGGACAGGGATACGTACTGAAGCTTTCTTT.

This sequence joins TRBV5-1 and TRBJ1-1; D is possibly TRBD1 (6 bases). The V gene lost 6 bases and the J gene lost 2 bases, with 14 bases spanning the gap. This CDR3 is built from 14 residues. Per the germline V gene, CDR1 is SGHRS and CDR2 is YFSETQ. CDR3 coding DNA: TGCGCCAGCACGTCGGCGGGGGCAAACACTGAAGCTTTCTTT. Residues: CASTSAGANTEAFF. Drawing the rest from reference TRBV5-1 and TRBJ1-1, the complete variable domain is KAGVTQTPRYLIKTRGQQVTLSCSPISGHRSVSWYQQTPGQGLQFLFEYFSETQRNKGNFPGRFSGRQFSNSRSEMNVSTLELGDSALYLCASTSAGANTEAFFGQGTRLTVV.

This clonotype was seen once. The rearrangement joins TRBV20-1 to TRBJ2-5, with a tentative D call TRBD2 (6 bases). Trimming shortened V by 0 bases and J by 8 bases, and 22 bases separated the two germline ends. CDR1 and CDR2 from the germline V gene are DFQATT and SNEGSKA (reference sequence). The CDR3 sequence is 16 residues long. As DNA, the CDR3 is TGCAGTGCTAGAGAGCTCCGTGGTGGGCGGGGAAGAACCCAGTACTTC. It is translated as CSARELRGGRGRTQYF.